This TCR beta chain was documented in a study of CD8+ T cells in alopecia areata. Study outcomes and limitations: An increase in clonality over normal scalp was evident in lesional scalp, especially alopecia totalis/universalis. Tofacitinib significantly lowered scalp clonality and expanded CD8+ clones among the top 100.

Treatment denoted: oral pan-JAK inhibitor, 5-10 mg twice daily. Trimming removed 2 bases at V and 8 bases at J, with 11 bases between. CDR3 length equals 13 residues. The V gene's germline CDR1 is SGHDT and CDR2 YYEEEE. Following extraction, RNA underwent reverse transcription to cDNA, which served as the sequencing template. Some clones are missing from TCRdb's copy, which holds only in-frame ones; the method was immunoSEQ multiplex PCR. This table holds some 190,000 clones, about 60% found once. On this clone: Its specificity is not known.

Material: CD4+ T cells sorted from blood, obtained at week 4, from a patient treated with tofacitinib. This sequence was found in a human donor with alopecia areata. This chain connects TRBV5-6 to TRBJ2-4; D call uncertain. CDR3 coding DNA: TGTGCCAGCAGCTTCGGTGCAGGCGACATTCAGTACTTC. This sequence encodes CASSFGAGDIQYF.